The 5 T cell receptor beta chains given below trace back to one sample, sequenced in a study of OX40 agonist ivuxolimab in advanced cancers. The data were produced by immunoSEQ multiplex PCR, yet TCRdb's version contains in-frame clones alone and is incomplete. The sample has 55,000 to 70,000 clones, 70% to 85% seen once. Source: CD4+ or CD8+ T cells sorted from blood, taken in a trial of the OX40 agonist ivuxolimab. The receptors were sampled from an adult with an advanced solid tumor such as melanoma, head and neck, liver or kidney cancer.

In this sample, this clone turned up a few times. The rearrangement joins TRBV7-2 to TRBJ1-2; no firm D call. Germline lookup yields CDR1 SGHTA and CDR2 FQGNSA. Trimming removed 0 bases at V and 4 bases at J, with 12 bases between. This CDR3 is built from 15 residues. CDR3 nucleotides: TGTGCCAGCAGCTTAGCGAGGCCCTCTTCCTATGGCTACACCTTC. The encoded protein is CASSLARPSSYGYTF. Looking up the rest from reference TRBV7-2 and TRBJ1-2 gives the full variable domain: GAGVSQSPSNKVTEKGKDVELRCDPISGHTALYWYRQSLGQGLEFLIYFQGNSAPDKSGLPSDRFSAERTGGSVSTLTIQRTQQEDSAVYLCASSLARPSSYGYTFGSGTRLTVV.

This rearrangement joins TRBV18 to TRBJ1-2; D not certain. The CDR3 consists of 14 residues. The V gene's germline CDR1 is KGHSH and CDR2 LQKENI. V gave up 6 bases and J gave up 2 bases, with 13 bases separating them. The CDR3 here is CASSIYVENYGYTF. CDR3 in DNA: TGTGCCAGCTCGATTTACGTTGAGAACTATGGCTACACCTTC. The variable domain in full, with the rest retrieved from reference TRBV18 and TRBJ1-2, is NAGVMQNPRHLVRRRGQEARLRCSPMKGHSHVYWYRQLPEEGLKFMVYLQKENIIDESGMPKERFSAEFPKEGPSILRIQQVVRGDSAAYFCASSIYVENYGYTFGSGTRLTVV.

The V gene is TRBV5-1, the J gene TRBJ2-5; D gene uncertain. There are 13 residues in the CDR3. Trimming shortened V by 2 bases and J by 0 bases, and 5 bases separated the two germline ends. The germline gives CDR1 SGHRS, CDR2 YFSETQ. The CDR3 region has the DNA TGCGCCAGCAGCTTTGGGAACCAAGAGACCCAGTACTTC. Residues: CASSFGNQETQYF.

The rearrangement joins TRBV6-5 to TRBJ1-4; 11 bases are a match to TRBD1. The CDR3 length is 16 residues. J was trimmed by 11 bases and V by 2 bases; bases with no gene match: 10. CDR1 is MNHEY, CDR2 SVGAGI, per germline. The CDR3 region has the DNA TGTGCCAGCAGTTACACATCCGGGACAGGGGGACGGAAACTGTTTTTT. Its translation: CASSYTSGTGGRKLFF.

V is TRBV5-6 and J is TRBJ2-6; 7 positions match TRBD1. The J segment lost 4 bases and the V segment lost 4 bases, leaving 5 bases of the junction unmatched. CDR3 size: 15 residues. Germline V lookup: CDR1 SGHDT, CDR2 YYEEEE. CDR3 protein: CASSPTGVGANVLTF. The CDR3 DNA is TGTGCCAGCAGCCCCACAGGGGTAGGGGCCAACGTCCTGACTTTC.